This T cell receptor beta chain was retrieved from a study of regulatory T cells in long-lasting Graves disease. General study points: Comparison showed that persistent patients shared more public clonotypes (about 3,000) than new patients (roughly 970).

Time point here: newly diagnosed GD, antithyroid drugs for less than 3 months. PBMC-derived RNA was used for the TCR library. Note on this clonotype: Its antigen is as yet unknown.

Germline-derived CDR1 and CDR2 are MNHNS and SASEGT. Trimming took off 6 bases at V and 4 bases at J, with 18 bases between the two ends. The CDR3 spans 15 residues. Relying on iRepertoire HTBI primers and Arm-PCR of CDR3 regions, the team built TCR beta libraries. TCRdb reanalysed the multiplex PCR reads using MiXCR and keeps one entry per CDR3 protein. The top ten hold approximately 11% of the sample, which has some 410,000 distinct CDR3 sequences, 16% seen once. These same data were also listed under a study on T cells in Graves' hyperthyroidism and ophthalmopathy.

V gene TRBV6-1 combines with J gene TRBJ1-1; D may be TRBD1 (5 bases). Sequences were derived from peripheral blood mononuclear cells (PBMCs), sampled at new diagnosis, from a patient treated with antithyroid drugs. The clonotype was recovered from a woman under 40 with Graves disease. The CDR3 coding sequence is TGTGCCAGCAGCCCACAAGGGGCCATGGGCACTGAAGCTTTCTTT. This translates into CASSPQGAMGTEAFF.